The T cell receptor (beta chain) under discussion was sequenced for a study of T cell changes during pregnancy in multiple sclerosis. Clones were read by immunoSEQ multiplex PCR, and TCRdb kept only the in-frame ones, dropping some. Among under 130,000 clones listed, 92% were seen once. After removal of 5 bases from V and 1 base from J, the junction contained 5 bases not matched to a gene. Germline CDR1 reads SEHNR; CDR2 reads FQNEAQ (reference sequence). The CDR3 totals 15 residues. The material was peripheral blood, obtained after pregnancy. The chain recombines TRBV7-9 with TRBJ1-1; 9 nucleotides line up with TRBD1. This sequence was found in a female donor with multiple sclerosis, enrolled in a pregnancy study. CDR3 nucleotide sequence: TGTGCCAGCAGCACCACAGGGGGCCCGAACACTGAAGCTTTCTTT. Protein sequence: CASSTTGGPNTEAFF.